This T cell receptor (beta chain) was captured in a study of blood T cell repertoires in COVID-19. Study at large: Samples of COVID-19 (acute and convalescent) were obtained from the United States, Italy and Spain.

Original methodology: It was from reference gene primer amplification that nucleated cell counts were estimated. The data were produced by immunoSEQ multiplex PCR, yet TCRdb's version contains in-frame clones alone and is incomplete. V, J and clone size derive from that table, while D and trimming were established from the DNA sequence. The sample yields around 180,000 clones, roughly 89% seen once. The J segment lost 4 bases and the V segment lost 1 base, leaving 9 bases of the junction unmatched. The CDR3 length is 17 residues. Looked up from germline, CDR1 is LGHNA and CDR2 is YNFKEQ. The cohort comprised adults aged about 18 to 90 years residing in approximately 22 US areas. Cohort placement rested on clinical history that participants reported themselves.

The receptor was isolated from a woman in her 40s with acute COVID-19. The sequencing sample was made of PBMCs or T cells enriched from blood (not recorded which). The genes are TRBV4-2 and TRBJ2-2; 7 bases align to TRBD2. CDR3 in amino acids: CASSQVLAGASTGELFF. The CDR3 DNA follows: TGTGCCAGCAGCCAAGTTTTAGCGGGCGCTTCCACCGGGGAGCTGTTTTTT.